The present TCR beta chain was sequenced within a study of CD8 T cells in ankylosing spondylitis. Whole-study results and caveats: Characteristic, it appeared, of ankylosing spondylitis blood was a TCR beta motif of several highly homologous variants. Before this, some motif variants had been reported in reactive arthritis synovial fluid and blood.

TCRdb independently ran MiXCR on the 5' RACE reads; one entry per CDR3 protein. The sample consists of 150,000 to 200,000 distinct CDR3 sequences, 15% to 20% of them appearing once. The CDR3 extends over 14 amino acids. V lost 4 bases and J lost 0; bases outside the gene matches: 4. The germline CDR1 and CDR2 sequences are SGHRS and YFSETQ. This clonotype has ten or more counts. What it recognizes is unknown. The V gene is TRBV5-1, the J gene TRBJ2-7; TRBD1 matches 7 bases. This receptor was taken from a male donor with ankylosing spondylitis or in good health (not recorded which). Sequenced input: blood, either unsorted or a sorted T cell fraction (not recorded which). The CDR3 loop reads CASSIRTGSYEQYF. DNA of the CDR3: TGCGCCAGCAGCATTCGGACAGGCTCCTACGAGCAGTACTTC.